This entry lists 22 T cell receptor beta chains sequenced from one sample in a study of T cells in Graves' hyperthyroidism and ophthalmopathy. The source material, RNA transcripts, was used to amplify TCR beta CDR3 regions. Primed by the HTBI set, a first-round RT-PCR was run on the TCR CDR3. TCRdb recomputed calls from the multiplex PCR reads with MiXCR, one row per CDR3 protein. The sample lists fewer than 750,000 distinct CDR3 sequences, around 13% occurring once. Sequencing used blood. These receptors all come from a woman in her 50s with Graves' ophthalmopathy.

Many counts were recorded for this clonotype. The chain employs TRBV27 and TRBJ1-3; D remains ambiguous. The CDR3 spans 15 residues. The ends were cut back, 3 bases at V and 4 bases at J, with 13 bases in the middle. From germline, CDR1 is MNHEY and CDR2 SMNVEV (reference sequence). The CDR3 nucleotides read TGTGCCAGCAGTTTCCTCCCCCTGGAGGGAAACACCATATATTTT. Its protein is CASSFLPLEGNTIYF.

The chain has TRBV28 and TRBJ2-7, with a tentative D call TRBD2 (6 bases). The CDR3 has 14 residues. CDR1 MDHEN and CDR2 SYDVKM come from the germline V gene. V was cut by 2 bases and J by 5 bases, with 13 bases left in between. The CDR3 DNA reads as TGTGCCAGCAGTTTAGTGGGAGGAGTGGACGAGCAGTACTTC. Translated: CASSLVGGVDEQYF.

In its sample, this clonotype was seen many times. The V and J genes are TRBV12-3 or TRBV12-4 and TRBJ2-7; 15 nucleotides agree with TRBD2. This CDR3 has 18 amino acids. The V and J ends lost 3 bases and 7 bases, in that order; junction bases with no gene match: 13. The CDR3 coding sequence is TGTGCCAGCAGTTTGGGACTAGCGGGAGGAGCGCCTCGGGGGGAGCAGTACTTC. Amino acids: CASSLGLAGGAPRGEQYF.

Note on this clonotype: This clone may be a read error of a much larger clone one base away. V usage is TRBV20-1 and J usage is TRBJ1-5; 12 bases are a match to TRBD1. Germline V gene sequence: CDR1 DFQATT, CDR2 SNEGSKA (reference sequence). V lost 6 bases to trimming and J lost 1 base; unmatched junction nucleotides: 10. The CDR3 totals 17 residues. The CDR3 here is CSAGGQGATSSNQPQHF. Written as DNA, the CDR3 is TGCAGTGCGGGGGGACAGGGGGCTACCTCAAGCAATCAGCCCCAGCATTTT.

This clonotype was recorded many times. The V and J genes are TRBV9 and TRBJ1-2, with D perhaps TRBD1 (6 bases). The CDR3 length is 13 residues. Per germline, CDR1 SGDLS and CDR2 YYNGEE. The V and J ends lost 1 base and 5 bases respectively, with 9 bases between them. CDR3 in amino acids: CASSVSRGYGYTF. The DNA of the CDR3 is TGTGCCAGCAGCGTATCCAGGGGATATGGCTACACCTTC.

This clonotype was observed a few times. V and J are TRBV6-1 and TRBJ2-7, with 9 bases identical to TRBD2. V was clipped by 5 bases and J by 3 bases; unmatched bases: 14. Per germline, CDR1 MNHNS and CDR2 SASEGT. CDR3 length: 17 amino acids. The CDR3 sequence is CASSPMPTSGRRYEQYF. The CDR3 coding sequence is TGTGCCAGCAGTCCTATGCCGACTAGCGGACGCCGCTACGAGCAGTACTTC.

This clonotype was detected many times. V and J are TRBV5-6 and TRBJ1-5; 12 bases map to TRBD1. This CDR3 comprises 17 residues. J was trimmed by 1 base and V by 3 bases; bases with no gene match: 5. The V gene's germline CDR1 is SGHDT and CDR2 YYEEEE. The CDR3 sequence is CASSSGTGGMSNQPQHF. CDR3 coding DNA: TGTGCCAGCAGCTCAGGGACAGGGGGCATGAGCAATCAGCCCCAGCATTTT.

In this sample, this clonotype turned up many times. The V gene is TRBV7-2, the J gene TRBJ1-1; no clear D. This CDR3 has 14 amino acids. V lost 5 bases to trimming and J lost 0 bases, with 10 bases between them. CDR1 is SGHTA, CDR2 FQGNSA, per germline. For the CDR3, the DNA is TGTGCCAGCAGCCCCTTGGAGGTGAACACTGAAGCTTTCTTT. Translating gives CASSPLEVNTEAFF.

This clonotype was picked up many times. The V and J genes are TRBV6-1 and TRBJ2-7; 11 bases are a match to TRBD2. Trimming removed 5 bases from V and 2 bases from J; junction bases left unmatched: 8. The CDR3 length is 16 residues. CDR1 and CDR2 (germline): MNHNS, SASEGT. CDR3 in DNA: TGTGCCAGCAGTTATACGACTAGCGGGATGACCTACGAGCAGTACTTC. Its protein is CASSYTTSGMTYEQYF.

This clonotype was observed at least ten times. The rearrangement links TRBV11-3 to TRBJ2-3, with TRBD2 as a possible D gene (5 bases). This CDR3 has 14 residues. V was pared by 6 bases and J by 3 bases, with 13 bases between. Germline CDR1 reads SGHNT; CDR2 reads YENEEA. The DNA for the CDR3 is TGTGCCAGCAGAAGTGGACTCAAAACAGATACGCAGTATTTT. Protein product: CASRSGLKTDTQYF.

This clonotype showed up just a few times. This chain links TRBV12-3 or TRBV12-4 with TRBJ1-1; D is unclear. Trimming stripped 8 bases from V and 4 bases from J, with 14 bases between. The CDR3 has 13 residues. CDR3 nucleotide sequence: TGTGCCAGCGGCAAGGAATCATCCACTGAAGCTTTCTTT. Translated: CASGKESSTEAFF.

J is TRBJ2-3 and V is TRBV27; 10 bases are a match to TRBD2. The CDR3 runs 16 residues. Germline V lookup: CDR1 MNHEY, CDR2 SMNVEV (reference sequence). With 4 bases clipped from V and 4 bases from J, the junction kept 8 bases outside the gene matches. The CDR3 loop reads CASSSLLAGAADTQYF. The CDR3 DNA reads as TGTGCCAGCAGTTCTCTCCTAGCGGGAGCAGCAGATACGCAGTATTTT.

This clonotype was observed a few times. The chain carries TRBV27 and TRBJ1-6; TRBD1 might be the D (6 bases). Germline V CDR1 and CDR2: MNHEY, SMNVEV (reference sequence). Trimming stripped 7 bases from V and 9 bases from J, with 16 bases between. This CDR3 comprises 14 residues. CDR3 region: CASNGGLKTSPLHF. CDR3 bases: TGTGCCAGCAACGGGGGCCTAAAGACTTCACCCCTCCACTTT.

This clonotype was counted ten times or more. This rearrangement joins TRBV6-1 to TRBJ1-2; D may be TRBD1 (6 bases). The V and J ends lost 5 bases and 6 bases respectively, with 19 bases between them. The germline gives CDR1 MNHNS, CDR2 SASEGT. CDR3 size: 15 residues. The DNA for the CDR3 is TGTGCCAGCAGTACACCGGACAGTATACCTCATGGCTACACCTTC. This encodes CASSTPDSIPHGYTF.

V gene TRBV19 combines with J gene TRBJ1-5; the D gene is possibly TRBD1 (6 bases). The CDR3 spans 14 residues. V dropped 3 bases and J dropped 9 bases, with 15 bases sitting between them. The germline gives CDR1 LNHDA, CDR2 SQIVND (reference sequence). CDR3 DNA: TGTGCCAGTAGTATCCGGACAGAAAGTAGGCCCCAGCATTTT. This encodes CASSIRTESRPQHF.

This clonotype was observed many times. The chain combines TRBV3-1 with TRBJ2-7; D gene ambiguous. The V and J ends lost 6 bases and 0 bases respectively, with 12 bases between them. The CDR3 has 14 amino acids. Germline assignment: CDR1 LGHDT and CDR2 YNNKEL (reference sequence). CDR3 in DNA: TGTGCCAGCAGTCCTTACCCCCTCTCCTACGAGCAGTACTTC. It codes for CASSPYPLSYEQYF.

The sample holds a few counts of this clonotype. This sequence joins TRBV7-2 and TRBJ2-1; D not resolved. The CDR3 extends over 15 amino acids. CDR1 is SGHTA and CDR2 is FQGNSA in the germline V gene. The V end was cut by 3 bases, the J end by 1 base, with 10 bases between. The CDR3 protein is CASSFLQVSYNEQFF. Here the CDR3 DNA reads TGTGCCAGCAGCTTTCTGCAGGTATCCTACAATGAGCAGTTCTTC.

Ten or more counts support this clonotype. J is TRBJ1-3 and V is TRBV20-1, with D possibly being TRBD1 (6 bases). Germline values: CDR1 DFQATT, CDR2 SNEGSKA (reference sequence). The CDR3 is made up of 14 amino acids. Trimming pared 2 bases from V and 4 bases from J, leaving 12 bases between. CDR3 loop: CSARWQGMGNTIYF. CDR3 DNA: TGCAGTGCTAGATGGCAGGGGATGGGAAACACCATATATTTT.

This clonotype was seen many times. The rearrangement links TRBV9 to TRBJ2-1, with TRBD2 matching over 15 bases. In germline, CDR1 is SGDLS, CDR2 YYNGEE. V was pared by 2 bases and J by 7 bases, with 1 base of the junction left unmatched. The CDR3 runs 15 residues. Here the CDR3 reads CASSVGTSGRNEQFF. The CDR3 coding sequence is TGTGCCAGCAGCGTTGGGACTAGCGGGAGGAATGAGCAGTTCTTC.

This clonotype was counted a few times. CDR3 nucleotide sequence: TGTGCCAGCACCCCGCGGAACTATGGCTACACCTTC. It yields the protein CASTPRNYGYTF. The chain combines TRBV28 with TRBJ1-2; D gene ambiguous. Germline CDR1 reads MDHEN; CDR2 reads SYDVKM. V lost 7 bases to trimming and J lost 2 bases, with 8 bases between them. This CDR3 has 12 residues.

The chain combines TRBV20-1 with TRBJ2-7; TRBD2 aligns across 9 bases. The CDR3 sequence is 14 residues long. The trim removed 3 bases at V and 1 base at J, leaving 4 bases unmatched. In germline, CDR1 is DFQATT, CDR2 SNEGSKA (reference sequence). This CDR3 reads CSASSSGTSYEQYF. The CDR3 DNA reads as TGCAGTGCTAGTTCTAGCGGGACGTCCTACGAGCAGTACTTC.

This clonotype was picked up many times. This sequence joins TRBV11-2 and TRBJ2-5; 7 bases align to TRBD2. V dropped 5 bases and J dropped 5; count of bases not matched to a gene: 2. The CDR3 has 12 amino acids. CDR1 is SGHAT and CDR2 is FQNNGV in the germline V gene. The CDR3 reads CASSREGETQYF. The CDR3 region has the DNA TGTGCCAGCAGCAGGGAGGGGGAGACCCAGTACTTC.